This T cell receptor beta chain was sequenced during a study of blood T cell repertoires in COVID-19. Across the whole study: T cells, B-cell-depleted T cells, or PBMCs provided the cDNA or gDNA that served as material.

V was cut by 10 bases and J by 4 bases, with 7 bases left in between. The CDR3 spans 11 residues. CDR1 is ENHRY, CDR2 SYGVKD, per germline. In the authors' workflow: Scientists estimated how many nucleated cells there were by amplifying reference gene primers. Sequencing was performed with immunoSEQ multiplex PCR; in TCRdb, only in-frame clones are kept and a portion is missing. V, J and clone size reflect that table, while D and trimming were determined from the DNA. The repertoire includes about 270,000 clones, approximately 88% of them detected once, and about 1% sits in the top ten. Symptom resolution, clearance, or two negative PCRs marked donors in Cohort 3 as recovered.

The sample comprised PBMCs or T cells enriched from blood (not recorded which). V usage is TRBV10-3 and J usage is TRBJ2-2; the D is unclear. The sequence was obtained from a woman aged 30 to 39 who had recovered from COVID-19. The CDR3 sequence: CATTSTGELFF. CDR3 nucleotides: TGTGCCACCACCAGCACCGGGGAGCTGTTTTTT.